This T cell receptor (beta chain) stems from a study of T-cell reconstitution after alpha-beta-depleted transplantation in children. The CDR3 covers 12 residues. Germline assignment: CDR1 DFQATT and CDR2 SNEGSKA (reference sequence). The V and J ends lost 3 bases and 1 base respectively, with 6 bases between them. A remark on this clonotype: Its antigen remains unknown.

The library targeted TCRbeta and was prepared with unique molecular identifiers. TCRdb called the PCR reads again in MiXCR, with one record for every CDR3 protein. The data contain about 830,000 distinct CDR3 sequences, roughly 15% of them singletons. Whole-study results and caveats: Reported findings indicate that, about two months after transplant, alpha-beta T cells came from several hundred expanded clones, which were derived from non-depleted graft cells.

This rearrangement joins TRBV20-1 to TRBJ1-2; D is undetermined. Sequencing was performed on PBMCs, mostly from graft donor cells, taken 360 days after TCRalphabeta/CD19-depleted stem cell transplant. This receptor was obtained from a male patient between 5 and 17 years old who had a stem cell transplant for acute lymphoblastic leukemia, so the T cells may come from the graft donor. CDR3 in amino acids: CSASRDNYGYTF. In nucleotides, the CDR3 is TGCAGTGCTAGTAGGGATAACTATGGCTACACCTTC.